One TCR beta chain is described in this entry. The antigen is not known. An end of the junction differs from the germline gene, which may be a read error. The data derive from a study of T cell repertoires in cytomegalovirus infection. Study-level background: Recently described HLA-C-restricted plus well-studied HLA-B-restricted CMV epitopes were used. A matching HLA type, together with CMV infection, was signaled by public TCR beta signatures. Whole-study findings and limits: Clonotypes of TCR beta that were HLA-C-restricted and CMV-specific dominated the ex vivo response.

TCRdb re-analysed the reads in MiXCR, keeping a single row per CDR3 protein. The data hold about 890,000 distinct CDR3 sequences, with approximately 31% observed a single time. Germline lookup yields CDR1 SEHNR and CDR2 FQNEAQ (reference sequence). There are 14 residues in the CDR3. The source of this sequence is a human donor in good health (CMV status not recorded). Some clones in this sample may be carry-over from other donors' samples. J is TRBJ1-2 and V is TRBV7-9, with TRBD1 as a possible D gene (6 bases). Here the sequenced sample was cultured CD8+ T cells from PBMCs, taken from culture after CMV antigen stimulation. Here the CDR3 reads CASSFWGQDYDYTF. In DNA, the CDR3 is TGTGCCAGCAGCTTTTGGGGGCAGGACTATGACTACACCTTC.